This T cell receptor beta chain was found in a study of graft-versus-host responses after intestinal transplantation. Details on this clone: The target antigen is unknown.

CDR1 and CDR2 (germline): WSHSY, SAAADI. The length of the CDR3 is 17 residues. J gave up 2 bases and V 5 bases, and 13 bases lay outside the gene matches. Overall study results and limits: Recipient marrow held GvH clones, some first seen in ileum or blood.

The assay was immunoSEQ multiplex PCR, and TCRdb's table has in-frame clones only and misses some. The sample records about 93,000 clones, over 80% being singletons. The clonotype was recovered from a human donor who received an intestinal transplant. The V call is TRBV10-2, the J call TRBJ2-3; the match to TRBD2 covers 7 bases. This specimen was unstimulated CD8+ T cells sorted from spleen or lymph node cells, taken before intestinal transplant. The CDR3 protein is CASSSVLTGLNTDTQYF. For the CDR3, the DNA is TGCGCCAGCAGTTCAGTTCTCACGGGACTAAACACAGATACGCAGTATTTT.